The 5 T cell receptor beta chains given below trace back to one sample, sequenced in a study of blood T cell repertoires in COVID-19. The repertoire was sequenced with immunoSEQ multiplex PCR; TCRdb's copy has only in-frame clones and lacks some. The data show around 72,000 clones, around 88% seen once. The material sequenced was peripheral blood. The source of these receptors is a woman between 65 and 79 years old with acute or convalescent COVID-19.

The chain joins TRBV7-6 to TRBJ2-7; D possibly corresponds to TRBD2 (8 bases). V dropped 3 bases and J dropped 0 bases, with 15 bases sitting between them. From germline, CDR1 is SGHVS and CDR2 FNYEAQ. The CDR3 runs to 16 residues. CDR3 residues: CASSLGTAGASYEQYF. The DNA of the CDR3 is TGTGCCAGCAGCTTGGGGACAGCGGGGGCCTCCTACGAGCAGTACTTC.

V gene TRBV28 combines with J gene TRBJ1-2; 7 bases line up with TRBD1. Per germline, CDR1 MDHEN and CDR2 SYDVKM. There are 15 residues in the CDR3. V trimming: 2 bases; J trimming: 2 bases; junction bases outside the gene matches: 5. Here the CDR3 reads CASSLVPQGNYGYTF. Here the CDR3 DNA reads TGTGCCAGCAGTTTAGTCCCACAGGGGAACTATGGCTACACCTTC.

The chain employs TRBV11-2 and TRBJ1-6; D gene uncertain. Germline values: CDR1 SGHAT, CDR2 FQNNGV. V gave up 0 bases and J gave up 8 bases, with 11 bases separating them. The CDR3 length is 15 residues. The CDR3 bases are TGTGCCAGCAGCTTAGAAGGCAGGCGATATTCACCCCTCCACTTT. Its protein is CASSLEGRRYSPLHF.

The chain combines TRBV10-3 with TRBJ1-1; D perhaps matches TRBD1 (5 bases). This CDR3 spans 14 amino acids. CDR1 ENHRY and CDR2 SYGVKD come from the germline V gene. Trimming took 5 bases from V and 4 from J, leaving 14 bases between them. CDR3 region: CAISPWTTGTEAFF. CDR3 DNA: TGTGCCATCAGTCCGTGGACAACCGGCACTGAAGCTTTCTTT.

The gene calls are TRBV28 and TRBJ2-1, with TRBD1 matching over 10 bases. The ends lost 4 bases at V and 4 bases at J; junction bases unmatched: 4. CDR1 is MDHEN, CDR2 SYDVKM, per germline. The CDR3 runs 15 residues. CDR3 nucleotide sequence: TGTGCCAGCAGTTCGGGACAGGGGTATTACAATGAGCAGTTCTTC. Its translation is CASSSGQGYYNEQFF.